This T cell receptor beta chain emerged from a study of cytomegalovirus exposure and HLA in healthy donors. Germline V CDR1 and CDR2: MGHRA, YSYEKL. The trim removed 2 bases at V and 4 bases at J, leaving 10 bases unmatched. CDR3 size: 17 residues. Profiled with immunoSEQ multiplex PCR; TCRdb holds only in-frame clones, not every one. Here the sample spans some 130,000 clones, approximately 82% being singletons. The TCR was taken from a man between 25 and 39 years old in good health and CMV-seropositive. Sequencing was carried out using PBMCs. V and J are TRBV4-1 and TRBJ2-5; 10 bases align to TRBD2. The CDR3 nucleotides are TGCGCCAGCAGCCAATCCCCCAGCGGGGGGGCGGTAGAGACCCAGTACTTC. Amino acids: CASSQSPSGGAVETQYF.